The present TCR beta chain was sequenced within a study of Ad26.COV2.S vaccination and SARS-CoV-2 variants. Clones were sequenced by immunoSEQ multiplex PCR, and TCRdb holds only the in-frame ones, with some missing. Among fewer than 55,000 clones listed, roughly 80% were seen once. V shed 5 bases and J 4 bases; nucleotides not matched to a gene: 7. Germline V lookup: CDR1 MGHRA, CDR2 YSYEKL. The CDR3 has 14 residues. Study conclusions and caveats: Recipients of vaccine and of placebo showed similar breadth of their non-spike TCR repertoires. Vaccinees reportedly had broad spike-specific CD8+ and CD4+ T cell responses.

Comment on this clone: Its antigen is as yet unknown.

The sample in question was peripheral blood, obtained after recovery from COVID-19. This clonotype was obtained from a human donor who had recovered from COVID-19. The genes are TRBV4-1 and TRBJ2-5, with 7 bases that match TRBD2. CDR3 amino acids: CASSGGGSVETQYF. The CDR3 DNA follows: TGCGCCAGCAGCGGGGGGGGAAGCGTAGAGACCCAGTACTTC.